This T cell receptor (beta chain) emerged from a study of blood T cell repertoires in COVID-19. The overall study: The United States, Italy and Spain were the sources of the acute and convalescent COVID-19 samples. T cells, B-cell-depleted T cells, or PBMCs supplied cDNA or gDNA.

J lost 6 bases, V lost 3 bases, and 6 bases had no gene match. The CDR3 has 14 residues. The germline CDR1 and CDR2 sequences are SGHNT and YENEEA. This clone was counted a few times. Authors' data handling: Nucleated cell counts were estimated from reference gene primer amplification. Profiling relied on immunoSEQ multiplex PCR, and the TCRdb table lists in-frame clones only, not all of them. The V and J calls and clone size were taken over from that table, and D and trimming were inferred from the DNA. The table includes 150,000 to 200,000 clones, about 91% detected once. The sequenced material came from peripheral blood. The TCR comes from a woman in her 50s with acute or convalescent COVID-19. The chain is built from TRBV11-3 and TRBJ2-3; 7 bases fit TRBD2. DNA for the CDR3: TGTGCCAGCAGCTTTTCTCTCGGGAGGGATACGCAGTATTTT. It yields the protein CASSFSLGRDTQYF.